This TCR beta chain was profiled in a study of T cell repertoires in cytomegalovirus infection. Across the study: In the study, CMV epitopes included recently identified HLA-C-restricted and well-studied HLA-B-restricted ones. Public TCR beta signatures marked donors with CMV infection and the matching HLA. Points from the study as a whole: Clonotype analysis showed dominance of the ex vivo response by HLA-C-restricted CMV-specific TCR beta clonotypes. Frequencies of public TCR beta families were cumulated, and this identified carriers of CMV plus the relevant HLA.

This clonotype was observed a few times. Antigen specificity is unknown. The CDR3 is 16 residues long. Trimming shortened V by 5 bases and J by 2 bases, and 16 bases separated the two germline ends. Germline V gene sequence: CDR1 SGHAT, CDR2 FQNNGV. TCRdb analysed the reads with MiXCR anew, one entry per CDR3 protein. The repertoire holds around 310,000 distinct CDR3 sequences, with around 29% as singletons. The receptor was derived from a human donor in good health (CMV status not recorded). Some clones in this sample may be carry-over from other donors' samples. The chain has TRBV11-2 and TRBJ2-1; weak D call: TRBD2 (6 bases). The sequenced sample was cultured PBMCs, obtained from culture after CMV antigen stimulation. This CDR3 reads CASSSPSGRTYNEQFF. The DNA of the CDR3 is TGTGCCAGCAGCAGCCCGAGCGGGCGCACCTACAATGAGCAGTTCTTC.